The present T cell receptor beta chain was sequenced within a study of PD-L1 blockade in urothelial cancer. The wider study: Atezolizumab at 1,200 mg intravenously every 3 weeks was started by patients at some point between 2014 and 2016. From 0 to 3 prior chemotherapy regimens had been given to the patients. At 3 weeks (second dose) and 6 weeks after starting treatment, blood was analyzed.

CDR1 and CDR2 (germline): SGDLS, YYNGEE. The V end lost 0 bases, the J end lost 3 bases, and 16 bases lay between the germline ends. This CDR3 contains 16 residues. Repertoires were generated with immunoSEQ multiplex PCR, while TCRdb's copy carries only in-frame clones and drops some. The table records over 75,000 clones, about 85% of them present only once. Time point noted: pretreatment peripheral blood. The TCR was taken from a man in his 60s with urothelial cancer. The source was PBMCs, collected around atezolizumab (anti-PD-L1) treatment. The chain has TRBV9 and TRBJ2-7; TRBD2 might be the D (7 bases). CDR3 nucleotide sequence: TGTGCCAGCAGCGTAGGTAGGGGGGAGGGCCTCTACGAGCAGTACTTC. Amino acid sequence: CASSVGRGEGLYEQYF.